This T cell receptor beta chain was identified during a study of blood T cell repertoires in COVID-19. About the research overall: The study drew acute and convalescent COVID-19 samples from the United States, Italy and Spain. PBMCs, B-cell-depleted T cells, or T cells provided the cDNA or gDNA that made up the material.

In the authors' methods: Reference gene primer amplification gave estimated nucleated cell counts. Generated by immunoSEQ multiplex PCR, the TCRdb table keeps only in-frame clones and is missing some. The DNA was the basis for D and trimming; V, J and clone size are from that table. The data contain roughly 230,000 clones, 81% of them seen just once; the ten biggest clones take up around 8%. Germline V gives CDR1 SGHNT, CDR2 YYREEE (reference sequence). CDR3 length equals 16 residues. With 2 bases removed from V and 3 bases from J, the gap between germline ends came to 18 bases. Sequenced material: peripheral blood. The sequence derives from a woman at least 80 years old with acute or convalescent COVID-19. V is TRBV5-4 and J is TRBJ2-7; tentative D call: TRBD1 (5 bases). Here the CDR3 reads CASSFLGFATDYEQYF. Written as DNA, the CDR3 is TGTGCCAGCAGCTTCTTGGGGTTCGCGACAGACTACGAGCAGTACTTC.